These 27 T cell receptor beta chains originate from one sample sequenced in a study of tumor and adjacent non-tumor tissue in lung cancer. Three rounds of nested PCR, following a modified ARM-PCR protocol, produced the TCRbeta library. MiXCR, run by TCRdb on the multiplex PCR reads, gives a single entry per CDR3 protein. The sample consists of 65,000 to 75,000 distinct CDR3 sequences, more than 75% of them appearing once. No cell sorting was done before RNA was extracted from the tissue. The normal lung tissue was taken more than 3 cm from the tumor edge. Sequencing input: distant non-tumor lung tissue. The origin of the receptors is a man aged 60-69 years with non-small cell lung cancer.

The chain links TRBV20-1 to TRBJ2-1; no reliable D call. V lost 3 bases and J lost 13, with 13 bases in between. This CDR3 has 11 residues. Germline CDR1 DFQATT, CDR2 SNEGSKA (reference sequence). CDR3 DNA sequence: TGCAGTGCTAGTATGTGGGGTGAACAGTTCTTC. Translating gives CSASMWGEQFF.

This clonotype was detected many times. V gene TRBV5-1 combines with J gene TRBJ2-3; 14 bases are shared with TRBD2. CDR3 length: 16 residues. Germline CDR1 and CDR2: SGHRS and YFSETQ. The ends lost 7 bases at V and 4 bases at J; junction bases unmatched: 8. Here the CDR3 DNA reads TGCGCCAGCGGAGGGACTAGCGGGAGTAGGCCAGATACGCAGTATTTT. Amino acid sequence: CASGGTSGSRPDTQYF. The complete variable domain, with remaining parts taken from reference TRBV5-1 and TRBJ2-3, reads KAGVTQTPRYLIKTRGQQVTLSCSPISGHRSVSWYQQTPGQGLQFLFEYFSETQRNKGNFPGRFSGRQFSNSRSEMNVSTLELGDSALYLCASGGTSGSRPDTQYFGPGTRLTVL.

Concerning this clonotype itself: Because the CDR3 is missing its conserved closing phenylalanine or tryptophan, this is likely a read error. This chain connects TRBV6-1 to TRBJ2-2, with D possibly being TRBD2 (5 bases). The CDR3 extends over 14 amino acids. Germline values: CDR1 MNHNS, CDR2 SASEGT. In DNA, the CDR3 is TGTGCCAGCAGTGAAGTAACTAGAGCCGGAGAGCTGTTTTAT. It specifies CASSEVTRAGELFY.

About this clonotype: A much larger clone lies one base from this, so it may be a read error. The rearrangement joins TRBV20-1 to TRBJ2-2; D remains ambiguous. This CDR3 is 12 amino acids long. Germline V lookup: CDR1 DFQATT, CDR2 SNEGSKA (reference sequence). V lost 5 bases, J lost 3 bases, and 7 bases lay in between. The CDR3 DNA is TGCAGTGCTGGTCGTCACACCGGGGAGCTGTTTTTT. The encoded protein is CSAGRHTGELFF.

This clonotype was seen just once. The CDR3 does not end in the conserved phenylalanine or tryptophan, so this is likely a read error. The rearrangement links TRBV28 to TRBJ2-4; D is unclear. The CDR3 spans 15 residues. CDR1 MDHEN and CDR2 SYDVKM come from the germline V gene. The CDR3 is CVTGGRVGAKNIQYL. The CDR3 nucleotides are TGTGTCACCGGCGGCCGGGTTGGAGCCAAAAACATTCAGTACTTA.

Notes on this clonotype: Given the absence of the conserved phenylalanine or tryptophan at the CDR3 end, a read error is likely. The chain uses TRBV29-1 and TRBJ2-7, with D possibly called TRBD1 or TRBD2 (7 bases each). CDR3 length: 15 amino acids. Germline CDR1 SQVTM, CDR2 ANQGSEA. Trimming cost V 8 bases and J 5 bases, with 25 bases left between them. CDR3 DNA sequence: TGCAGCACAACAAGGGGGGGACAGAGTTCCCACGAGCAGTACATC. It translates to CSTTRGGQSSHEQYI.

The chain is built from TRBV11-2 and TRBJ1-5, with D possibly matching TRBD1 (5 bases). Germline V gene data show CDR1 as SGHAT and CDR2 as FQNNGV. V lost 0 bases and J lost 1, with 10 bases in between. The CDR3 totals 16 residues. This chain's CDR3 is CASSLEGGLSNQPQHF. The CDR3 region has the DNA TGTGCCAGCAGCTTAGAGGGGGGTTTAAGCAATCAGCCCCAGCATTTT. Full variable domain (remainder filled in from reference TRBV11-2 and TRBJ1-5): EAGVAQSPRYKIIEKRQSVAFWCNPISGHATLYWYQQILGQGPKLLIQFQNNGVVDDSQLPKDRFSAERLKGVDSTLKIQPAKLEDSAVYLCASSLEGGLSNQPQHFGDGTRLSIL.

This clonotype was counted a single time. The chain is built from TRBV11-1 and TRBJ2-5; possible D gene TRBD2, 5 bases. The CDR3 runs 14 residues. The V end lost 0 bases, the J end lost 5 bases, and 10 bases lay between the germline ends. In germline, CDR1 is SGHAT, CDR2 FQDESV (reference sequence). CDR3: CASSLARLAETQYF. CDR3 bases: TGTGCCAGCAGCTTAGCGAGATTAGCGGAGACCCAGTACTTC.

This sequence joins TRBV5-4 and TRBJ1-2; a possible D gene is TRBD1 (5 bases). Germline values: CDR1 SGHNT, CDR2 YYREEE (reference sequence). There are 15 residues in the CDR3. V lost 4 bases to trimming and J lost 6 bases, with 19 bases between them. CDR3 DNA: TGTGCCAGCAGCCATATCCAGACAGAGAAGCATGGCTACACCTTC. It translates to CASSHIQTEKHGYTF.

For this clonotype: A junction boundary mismatches the germline segment, possibly from a read error. The chain combines TRBV7-2 with TRBJ2-1; D gene ambiguous. Germline loops: CDR1 SGHTA, CDR2 FQGNSA. The CDR3 is made up of 15 amino acids. The CDR3 sequence is CASILPPSGRNEQFF. The CDR3 nucleotides read TGTGCCAGCATCTTACCTCCTAGTGGGCGCAATGAGCAGTTCTTC.

The chain is built from TRBV29-1 and TRBJ2-5; TRBD2 matches at 9 bases. The CDR3 length is 14 residues. CDR1 and CDR2 (germline): SQVTM, ANQGSEA. CDR3 in amino acids: CCCARTSAGETQYF. The CDR3 nucleotides are TGCTGCTGTGCTCGGACTAGCGCTGGGGAGACCCAGTACTTC.

Comments on this clonotype: The junction does not match germline at one end; this may be a read error. The gene calls are TRBV4-1 and TRBJ2-1, with D possibly matching TRBD1 (6 bases). Per the germline V gene, CDR1 is MGHRA and CDR2 is YSYEKL. The CDR3 consists of 14 residues. The CDR3 region is CTSSQGGNYNEKFF. As DNA, the CDR3 is TGCACCAGCAGCCAAGGGGGTAACTACAATGAGAAGTTCTTC.

This chain joins TRBV20-1 and TRBJ1-5; no firm D call. Trimming took off 1 base at V and 3 bases at J, with 13 bases between the two ends. The CDR3 has 15 amino acids. The germline gives CDR1 DFQATT, CDR2 SNEGSKA (reference sequence). The CDR3 sequence is CSARVRERLNQPQHF. CDR3 bases: TGCAGTGCTAGAGTTCGGGAGAGGCTCAATCAGCCCCAGCATTTT.

The table lists this clonotype with a count of one. An end of the junction does not agree with germline; a read error may underlie this. CDR3 coding DNA: TGTGCCGGCAGATATAAGACTAGTTACAATGAGCAGTTCTTC. Translating it yields CAGRYKTSYNEQFF. The genes are TRBV11-2 and TRBJ2-1; D perhaps matches TRBD2 (6 bases). This CDR3 region has 14 residues. Germline V gives CDR1 SGHAT, CDR2 FQNNGV.

Comments on this clonotype: Mismatch with germline at one junction end may stem from a read error. The chain employs TRBV5-1 and TRBJ1-1; D ambiguous. The V gene's germline CDR1 is SGHRS and CDR2 YFSETQ. The CDR3 consists of 13 residues. CDR3 protein: CASCLNQYSEAFF. The CDR3 DNA is TGCGCCAGCTGCTTGAACCAGTACTCTGAAGCCTTCTTT.

This clonotype showed up just a few times. The chain combines TRBV20-1 with TRBJ2-1; D gene unclear. The CDR3 consists of 15 residues. CDR1 and CDR2 (germline): DFQATT, SNEGSKA (reference sequence). V was cut by 2 bases and J by 8 bases, with 19 bases left in between. The CDR3 protein is CSARRTSLSTYEQFF. DNA for the CDR3: TGCAGTGCTAGAAGGACCTCGCTATCAACCTATGAGCAGTTCTTC.

The chain couples TRBV4-1 to TRBJ2-5; no reliable D call. V was trimmed by 3 bases and J by 2 bases, leaving 10 bases between them. There are 14 residues in the CDR3. CDR1 is MGHRA, CDR2 YSYEKL, per germline. The CDR3 region is CASSQALEQETQYF. In DNA form, the CDR3 reads TGCGCCAGCAGCCAGGCGTTAGAACAAGAGACCCAGTACTTC.

As concerns this clonotype: At one end the junction does not follow the germline gene, possibly because of a read error. The V gene is TRBV11-1, the J gene TRBJ2-5, with D hard to call. The CDR3 runs to 14 residues. Germline V gene data show CDR1 as SGHAT and CDR2 as FQDESV (reference sequence). Here the CDR3 reads CAGSKDMYQETQYF. In nucleotides, the CDR3 is TGTGCCGGCAGCAAAGACATGTACCAAGAGACTCAGTACTTC.

As to this clonotype: One end of the junction fails to match germline, which may point to a read error. CDR3 sequence reads: CASSFLVSSYEKYF. The CDR3 region has the DNA TGTGCCAGCAGTTTCCTTGTGAGCTCCTACGAGAAGTACTTC. The chain carries TRBV12-3 or TRBV12-4 and TRBJ2-7; D not resolved. The CDR3 has 14 amino acids.

In its sample, this clonotype ranks as medium-sized. This chain connects TRBV11-3 to TRBJ2-7, with D perhaps being TRBD1 or TRBD2 (5 bases each). The CDR3 contains 15 residues. CDR1 SGHNT and CDR2 YENEEA come from the germline V gene. The V end lost 0 bases, the J end lost 2 bases, and 11 bases lay between the germline ends. The CDR3 nucleotides read TGTGCCAGCAGCTTAGATGGGACCTCCGCCTACGAGCAGTACTTC. Its translation is CASSLDGTSAYEQYF.

With regard to this clonotype: A read error may produce the germline difference seen at one junction end. This chain connects TRBV4-1 to TRBJ1-1; D gene ambiguous. The CDR3 covers 13 residues. Germline-derived CDR1 and CDR2 are MGHRA and YSYEKL. CDR3 protein: CTSSQDSFTEAFF. CDR3 DNA sequence: TGCACCAGCAGCCAAGATTCGTTCACTGAAGCTTTCTTT.

The chain links TRBV4-1 to TRBJ2-5; D unresolved. Germline CDR1 MGHRA, CDR2 YSYEKL. The ends were cut back, 5 bases at V and 13 bases at J, with 17 bases in the middle. This CDR3 region has 12 residues. DNA of the CDR3: TGCGCCAGCAGCGAATTACGGCATCAAATGTACTTC. Translated, it gives CASSELRHQMYF.

Of note for this clonotype: This likely comes from a read error, as the CDR3 has no conserved phenylalanine or tryptophan at its end. J is TRBJ2-3 and V is TRBV11-2, with D possibly being TRBD2 (5 bases). Looked up from germline, CDR1 is SGHAT and CDR2 is FQNNGV. Deletions cut 2 bases from V and 0 bases from J, with 9 bases between. CDR3 length equals 15 residues. CDR3 protein: CASSLTSASTDTQYS. As DNA, the CDR3 is TGTGCCAGCAGCTTAACTAGTGCGAGCACAGATACGCAGTATTCT.

The genes are TRBV20-1 and TRBJ1-2; D remains ambiguous. The CDR3 runs 13 residues. Trimming shortened V by 4 bases and J by 2 bases, and 11 bases separated the two germline ends. From germline, CDR1 is DFQATT and CDR2 SNEGSKA (reference sequence). The CDR3 loop reads CSAIDPENYGYTF. The CDR3 nucleotides read TGCAGTGCTATAGATCCCGAGAACTATGGCTACACCTTC.

A remark on this clonotype: The conserved closing phenylalanine or tryptophan is absent in this CDR3, likely reflecting a read error. The DNA is omitted, as the CDR3 cannot be located on it reliably, and the CDR3 follows TCRdb's listing. The rearrangement links TRBV11-1 to TRBJ2-2; TRBD1, the table's D call, lacks a check against the DNA. The CDR3 extends over 14 residues, inclusive of both ends. Germline V CDR1 and CDR2: SGHAT, FQDESV (reference sequence). The CDR3 loop is CASSSRQGPGELSI.

With regard to this clonotype: One end of the junction fails to match germline, which may point to a read error. The genes are TRBV4-1 and TRBJ2-5; 10 bases align to TRBD2. CDR3 length: 17 amino acids. Germline lookup yields CDR1 MGHRA and CDR2 YSYEKL. The CDR3 loop reads CAGSQVTSGIRQETQYF. The CDR3 DNA follows: TGCGCCGGCAGCCAAGTAACTAGCGGGATTAGACAAGAGACCCAGTACTTC.

As regards this clonotype: Lacking the conserved final phenylalanine or tryptophan, this CDR3 likely reflects a read error. J is TRBJ2-2 and V is TRBV5-4; D possibly corresponds to TRBD2 (6 bases). The CDR3 sequence is 15 residues long. CDR1 and CDR2 (germline): SGHNT, YYREEE (reference sequence). The V end was cut by 0 bases, the J end by 4 bases, with 10 bases between. CDR3 amino acids: CASSLGWRGTGELFY. The CDR3 DNA follows: TGTGCCAGCAGCTTGGGATGGAGGGGCACCGGGGAGCTGTTTTAT.